These 28 T cell receptor beta chains came from one sample sequenced in a study of vaccination effects on CD4 cells after COVID-19. Their antigens remain unidentified. Expansion of antigen-specific CD4+ T cells with viral peptide pools was carried out by the ViraFEST assay before sequencing. Researchers isolated CD4+ T cells once ten to eleven days of culture had elapsed. Each vaccine recipient was nucleocapsid antibody negative and had no prior SARS-CoV-2 infection. Method: immunoSEQ multiplex PCR; TCRdb's copy keeps in-frame clones and lacks some. The sample includes 77,000 or so clones, around 79% of them seen just once. Material: CD4+ T cells from PBMCs cultured with SARS-CoV-2 spike peptides, obtained before COVID-19 vaccination. These receptors were collected from a human donor who received a COVID-19 vaccine.

The chain employs TRBV23-1 and TRBJ1-1, with a possible D match to TRBD1 (5 bases). TRBV23-1 is identified as an open reading frame with a role that is uncertain. This CDR3 comprises 13 residues. V lost 6 bases, J lost 14 bases, and 22 bases lay in between. This chain's CDR3 is CASRITGPSSFFF. CDR3 sequence (DNA): TGCGCCAGCAGGATTACAGGACCCTCTTCTTTCTTCTTT.

CDR3 sequence reads: CASSVASGGDTQYF. CDR3 DNA sequence: TGTGCCAGCAGCGTAGCTTCGGGGGGAGATACGCAGTATTTT. The chain recombines TRBV9 with TRBJ2-3; 7 bases are shared with TRBD2. CDR1 is SGDLS and CDR2 is YYNGEE in the germline V gene. The CDR3 runs to 14 residues. The V segment lost 0 bases and the J segment 5 bases; nucleotides outside the gene matches: 3.

The genes are TRBV6-1 and TRBJ1-2; D is undetermined. Trimming cost V 0 bases and J 8 bases, with 13 bases left between them. Germline-derived CDR1 and CDR2 are MNHNS and SASEGT. This CDR3 is built from 14 residues. The CDR3 spells CASSEARNFRGYTF. The CDR3 DNA reads as TGTGCCAGCAGTGAAGCACGTAACTTTCGCGGCTACACCTTC.

This clone was observed a handful of times. The V gene is TRBV5-1, the J gene TRBJ1-2, with D maybe TRBD1 (5 bases). The CDR3 runs to 16 residues. Germline CDR1 is SGHRS and CDR2 is YFSETQ. V lost 3 bases, J lost 0 bases, and 15 bases lay in between. The chain's CDR3 is CASSSLNPGTNYGYTF. CDR3 nucleotide sequence: TGCGCCAGCAGCTCCCTAAACCCAGGGACTAACTATGGCTACACCTTC. The variable domain in full, with the rest retrieved from reference TRBV5-1 and TRBJ1-2, is KAGVTQTPRYLIKTRGQQVTLSCSPISGHRSVSWYQQTPGQGLQFLFEYFSETQRNKGNFPGRFSGRQFSNSRSEMNVSTLELGDSALYLCASSSLNPGTNYGYTFGSGTRLTVV.

This chain joins TRBV11-2 and TRBJ1-4, with D possibly TRBD1 on 5 matching bases. This CDR3 is built from 17 residues. The germline CDR1 and CDR2 sequences are SGHAT and FQNNGV. V dropped 5 bases and J dropped 3 bases, with 19 bases sitting between them. This chain's CDR3 is CASSVRGPALANEKLFF. Written as DNA, the CDR3 is TGTGCCAGCAGCGTACGGGGACCGGCCCTGGCTAATGAAAAACTGTTTTTT.

The chain joins TRBV5-5 to TRBJ1-2; D unclear. Trimming took 4 bases from V and 6 from J, leaving 16 bases between them. Germline CDR1 SGHKS, CDR2 YYEKEE (reference sequence). The CDR3 covers 14 residues. The CDR3 sequence: CASSPNQDRNGYTF. The CDR3 nucleotides are TGTGCCAGCAGCCCGAATCAGGATCGCAATGGCTACACCTTC.

In this sample, this clone turned up a few times. This rearrangement joins TRBV19 to TRBJ1-2, with D possibly matching TRBD1 (6 bases). Trimming shortened V by 4 bases and J by 5 bases, and 11 bases separated the two germline ends. The CDR3 is 13 amino acids. Germline CDR1 is LNHDA and CDR2 is SQIVND (reference sequence). The CDR3 is CASSRTGRYGYTF. The CDR3 nucleotides read TGTGCCAGTAGTAGAACAGGGAGGTATGGCTACACCTTC.

The chain employs TRBV11-3 and TRBJ2-1; 8 bases are shared with TRBD2. The germline V gene has CDR1 SGHNT and CDR2 YENEEA. J lost 1 base, V lost 1 base, and 0 bases had no gene match. The CDR3 runs to 15 residues. CDR3 DNA sequence: TGTGCCAGCAGCTTAGCGGGGGGGTCCTACAATGAGCAGTTCTTC. Translated, it gives CASSLAGGSYNEQFF.

The V and J genes are TRBV5-4 and TRBJ1-1; 7 nucleotides align to TRBD1. The CDR3 runs 15 residues. The junction had 10 bases not matched to a gene; V was cut back by 5 bases and J by 3 bases. CDR1 is SGHNT and CDR2 is YYREEE in the germline V gene (reference sequence). CDR3 nucleotides: TGTGCCAGCAGACCAAACAGGGGCCGGGACACTGAAGCTTTCTTT. Its protein is CASRPNRGRDTEAFF.

The CDR3: CASRKRSGTNNEKLFF. The CDR3 region has the DNA TGTGCCAGCAGAAAGAGATCCGGGACAAATAATGAAAAACTGTTTTTT. The chain links TRBV28 to TRBJ1-4, with D possibly TRBD1 on 6 matching bases. The CDR3 runs to 16 residues. Trimming removed 6 bases from V and 4 bases from J, with 18 bases in between. Germline V gene data show CDR1 as MDHEN and CDR2 as SYDVKM.

As concerns this clone: The sample carries other DNA sequences with the same CDR3. The gene calls are TRBV5-1 and TRBJ1-2; TRBD1 aligns across 8 bases. Trimming at V came to 4 bases and at J to 2 bases, leaving 4 bases not matched to a gene. Germline V gene data show CDR1 as SGHRS and CDR2 as YFSETQ. The CDR3 is 14 amino acids. Written as DNA, the CDR3 is TGCGCCAGCAGCGTGGGACAGGTAAACTATGGCTACACCTTC. This gives the protein CASSVGQVNYGYTF.

The chain employs TRBV23-1 and TRBJ1-4; unclear D gene. TRBV23-1 is an open reading frame whose function is uncertain. V was shortened by 2 bases and J by 8 bases, with 9 bases between the two germline ends. This CDR3 has 13 residues. The CDR3, as DNA: TGCGCCAGCAGTCAACGGACTTCCGAAAAACTGTTTTTT. Its protein is CASSQRTSEKLFF.

This clone was counted once. The chain links TRBV6-2 or TRBV6-3 to TRBJ2-3; no clear D gene. Germline V CDR1 and CDR2: MNHEY, SVGEGT. Trimming took off 6 bases at V and 4 bases at J, with 14 bases between the two ends. The CDR3 runs to 14 residues. DNA for the CDR3: TGTGCCAGCAGCTCCAGGTGGCAGGCAGATACGCAGTATTTT. It codes for CASSSRWQADTQYF.

The chain employs TRBV5-1 and TRBJ2-5; no firm D call. The V gene lost 1 base and the J gene lost 2 bases, with 6 bases spanning the gap. Germline V gene sequence: CDR1 SGHRS, CDR2 YFSETQ. This CDR3 has 13 residues. CDR3 coding DNA: TGCGCCAGCAGCTTGAACGGGCAAGAGACCCAGTACTTC. Its protein product is CASSLNGQETQYF.

V and J are TRBV11-2 and TRBJ2-7; TRBD1 aligns across 7 bases. CDR3 length equals 14 residues. Germline lookup yields CDR1 SGHAT and CDR2 FQNNGV. The trim removed 3 bases at V and 3 bases at J, leaving 5 bases unmatched. CDR3 residues: CASSLNRGYYEQYV. The CDR3 nucleotides are TGTGCCAGCAGCTTGAACAGGGGCTACTACGAGCAGTACGTC.

V usage is TRBV5-4 and J usage is TRBJ2-5; D is unclear. Trimming took 0 bases from V and 3 from J, leaving 6 bases between them. The CDR3 contains 13 residues. The germline V gene has CDR1 SGHNT and CDR2 YYREEE (reference sequence). The CDR3 loop is CASSLDRKETQYF. The CDR3 DNA follows: TGTGCCAGCAGCTTGGATAGGAAAGAGACCCAGTACTTC.

The chain's CDR3 is CSASRGQDNSPLHF. The CDR3 region has the DNA TGCAGTGCTAGTCGGGGGCAGGACAATTCACCCCTCCACTTT. This chain connects TRBV20-1 to TRBJ1-6, with D perhaps matching TRBD1 (6 bases). Germline-derived CDR1 and CDR2 are DFQATT and SNEGSKA (reference sequence). Trimming took 3 bases from V and 7 from J, leaving 13 bases between them. CDR3 length: 14 amino acids.

The table lists this clone with a few counts. This chain joins TRBV7-3 and TRBJ2-2; 10 bases line up with TRBD2. The CDR3 extends over 15 amino acids. J lost 6 bases, V lost 5 bases, and 6 bases had no gene match. CDR1 SGHTA and CDR2 FQGTGA come from the germline V gene. CDR3 DNA sequence: TGTGCCAGCAGCCCAGGGCTAGCGGGGGCCGGGGAGCTGTTTTTT. As protein: CASSPGLAGAGELFF.

In this sample, this clone turned up once. The same CDR3 can be traced to other DNA sequences in this sample. The V gene is TRBV30, the J gene TRBJ1-5; TRBD1 is a possible D gene (5 bases). Per germline, CDR1 GTSNPN and CDR2 SVGIG (reference sequence). The CDR3 contains 13 residues. Trimming left V 3 bases short and J 0 bases short, with 6 bases between. CDR3 loop: CAWSRDSNQPQHF. In nucleotides, the CDR3 is TGTGCCTGGAGCAGGGATAGCAATCAGCCCCAGCATTTT.

This chain links TRBV18 with TRBJ2-5, with 10 bases matching TRBD2. V lost 5 bases, J lost 3 bases, and 9 bases stayed unmatched. The CDR3 runs 16 residues. CDR1 and CDR2 from the germline V gene are KGHSH and LQKENI. As DNA, the CDR3 is TGTGCCAGCTCAACAACCCTAGCGGGGGCTGAAGAGACCCAGTACTTC. Its protein product is CASSTTLAGAEETQYF. The complete variable domain, with remaining parts taken from reference TRBV18 and TRBJ2-5, reads NAGVMQNPRHLVRRRGQEARLRCSPMKGHSHVYWYRQLPEEGLKFMVYLQKENIIDESGMPKERFSAEFPKEGPSILRIQQVVRGDSAAYFCASSTTLAGAEETQYFGPGTRLLVL.

The chain links TRBV2 to TRBJ2-1; D is unclear. This CDR3 contains 15 residues. Germline V gene sequence: CDR1 SNHLY, CDR2 FYNNEI. V dropped 8 bases and J dropped 0 bases, with 14 bases sitting between them. The CDR3: CASSQSGSSYNEQFF. The CDR3 DNA reads TGTGCCAGCTCTCAGAGTGGAAGCTCCTACAATGAGCAGTTCTTC.

The rearrangement joins TRBV30 to TRBJ1-1; D is unresolved. This CDR3 has 14 amino acids. V was pared by 4 bases and J by 1 base, with 13 bases between. Looked up from germline, CDR1 is GTSNPN and CDR2 is SVGIG (reference sequence). CDR3 DNA: TGTGCCTGGAAACTAGTAAGGAGGAACACTGAAGCTTTCTTT. Protein sequence: CAWKLVRRNTEAFF.

This chain connects TRBV5-6 to TRBJ1-3; maybe TRBD1 (6 bases). Per the germline V gene, CDR1 is SGHDT and CDR2 is YYEEEE. The CDR3 has 16 residues. The V end was cut by 0 bases, the J end by 0 bases, with 10 bases between. The CDR3 DNA sequence: TGTGCCAGCAGCTTGGCGACAGGAGACTCTGGAAACACCATATATTTT. Translated, it gives CASSLATGDSGNTIYF.

The DNA of the CDR3 is TGTGCCATCAGTGAGTCGAAGGACAGGGGATCTCAGCCCCAGCATTTT. This gives the protein CAISESKDRGSQPQHF. The chain carries TRBV10-3 and TRBJ1-5, with 9 bases aligning to TRBD1. The ends lost 0 bases at V and 6 bases at J; junction bases unmatched: 6. CDR3 size: 16 residues. In germline, CDR1 is ENHRY, CDR2 SYGVKD.

This clone came up a few times. The genes are TRBV2 and TRBJ2-3; no definite D call. Per the germline V gene, CDR1 is SNHLY and CDR2 is FYNNEI. V was shortened by 2 bases and J by 5 bases, with 11 bases between the two germline ends. The CDR3 loop spans 14 amino acids. The CDR3 nucleotides are TGTGCCAGCAGTGAATACCGGGCCGGAGATACGCAGTATTTT. The encoded protein is CASSEYRAGDTQYF.

The sample holds one count of this clone. The V gene is TRBV19, the J gene TRBJ1-5, with 7 bases matching TRBD1. The germline V gene has CDR1 LNHDA and CDR2 SQIVND (reference sequence). J gave up 5 bases and V 3 bases, and 4 bases lay outside the gene matches. This CDR3 contains 14 residues. As DNA, the CDR3 is TGTGCCAGTAGTATGGGACAGAAATATCAGCCCCAGCATTTT. Encoded protein: CASSMGQKYQPQHF.

Only one count was recorded for this clone. The chain employs TRBV7-2 and TRBJ2-3; 9 bases align to TRBD1. The junction had 6 bases not matched to a gene; V was cut back by 6 bases and J by 8 bases. The CDR3 length is 13 residues. Looked up from germline, CDR1 is SGHTA and CDR2 is FQGNSA. The CDR3 DNA sequence: TGTGCCAGCAGATCTACAGGGGGCGCTACGCAGTATTTT. This encodes CASRSTGGATQYF.

The chain couples TRBV15 to TRBJ2-7; unclear D gene. CDR3 size: 14 residues. The V gene lost 2 bases and the J gene lost 0 bases, with 8 bases spanning the gap. Per germline, CDR1 LNHNV and CDR2 YYDKDF (reference sequence). CDR3 DNA: TGTGCCACCAGCAGACCTGGAAGCTCCTACGAGCAGTACGTC. As protein: CATSRPGSSYEQYV.